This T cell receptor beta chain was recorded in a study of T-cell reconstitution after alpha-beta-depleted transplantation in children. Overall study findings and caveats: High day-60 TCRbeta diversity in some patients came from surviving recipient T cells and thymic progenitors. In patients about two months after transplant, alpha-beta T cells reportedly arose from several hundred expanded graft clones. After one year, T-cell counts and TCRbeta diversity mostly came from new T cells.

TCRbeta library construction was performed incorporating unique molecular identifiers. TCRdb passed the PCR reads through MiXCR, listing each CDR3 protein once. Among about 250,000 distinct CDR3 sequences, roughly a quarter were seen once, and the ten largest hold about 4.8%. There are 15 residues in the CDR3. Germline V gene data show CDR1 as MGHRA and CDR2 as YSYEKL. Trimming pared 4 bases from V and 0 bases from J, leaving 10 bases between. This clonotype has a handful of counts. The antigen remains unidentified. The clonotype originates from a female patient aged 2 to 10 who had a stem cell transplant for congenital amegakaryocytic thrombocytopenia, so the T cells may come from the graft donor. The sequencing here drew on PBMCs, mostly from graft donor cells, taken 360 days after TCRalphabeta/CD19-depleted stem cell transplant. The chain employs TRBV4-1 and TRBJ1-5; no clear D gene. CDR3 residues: CASSPHLVSNQPQHF. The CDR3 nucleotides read TGCGCCAGCAGCCCGCACCTCGTTAGCAATCAGCCCCAGCATTTT.